This T cell receptor beta chain is drawn from a study of OX40 agonist ivuxolimab in advanced cancers. Study at large: Participants, 82.7% male, averaged roughly 60 years of age, ranging from about 20 to 79.

Generated by immunoSEQ multiplex PCR, the TCRdb table keeps only in-frame clones and is missing some. The sample has fewer than 90,000 clones, around nine tenths seen once; the top ten hold around 0.29%. Germline V CDR1 and CDR2: SGHRS, YFSETQ. The CDR3 is 14 amino acids. The V gene lost 0 bases and the J gene lost 2 bases, with 8 bases spanning the gap. The sample here was CD4+ or CD8+ T cells sorted from blood, taken in a trial of the OX40 agonist ivuxolimab. This TCR was sampled from an adult with an advanced solid tumor such as melanoma, head and neck, liver or kidney cancer. The V and J genes are TRBV5-1 and TRBJ2-5; possibly TRBD1 for D (6 bases). The CDR3 DNA reads as TGCGCCAGCAGCTTGGAGGGGGTTCAAGAGACCCAGTACTTC. This sequence encodes CASSLEGVQETQYF.